The 23 T cell receptor beta chains in this list originate from one sample, sequenced in a study of tumor-infiltrating lymphocytes in primary liver carcinoma. Germline DNA was also extracted, with blood RNA taken from unsorted whole blood. The investigators made TCR beta cDNA from 500 ng total RNA, using a constant-region primer. Libraries covering TCR beta were generated through three nested multiplex PCR rounds (using a slightly modified ARM-PCR). TRBV1-TRBV30 forward primers and a C-beta reverse primer were used in the first two PCR rounds, which each ran for around 11 cycles. One entry per CDR3 protein, called by TCRdb with MiXCR from the multiplex PCR reads. The table has hundreds of thousands of distinct CDR3 sequences, about 62% seen once. Sequencing was done on a sample of peripheral blood. These receptors were obtained from a man aged 35 to 55 with primary liver carcinoma and hepatitis B virus infection.

This sequence joins TRBV5-1 and TRBJ2-1; 8 positions match TRBD2. The germline gives CDR1 SGHRS, CDR2 YFSETQ. V was clipped by 4 bases and J by 4 bases; unmatched bases: 10. The length of the CDR3 is 16 residues. CDR3 sequence reads: CASSVPAGGPYNEQFF. The DNA for the CDR3 is TGCGCCAGCAGCGTTCCGGCGGGAGGCCCTTACAATGAGCAGTTCTTC.

At least ten counts were recorded for this clonotype. V and J are TRBV6-5 and TRBJ1-2; D not certain. Germline V gene lookup returns CDR1 MNHEY and CDR2 SVGAGI. CDR3 length equals 11 residues. Trimming cost V 5 bases and J 7 bases, with 8 bases left between them. CDR3 sequence: CASSSVSGYTF. CDR3 coding DNA: TGTGCCAGCAGTAGCGTCTCTGGCTACACCTTC.

This clonotype appeared many times. The chain combines TRBV6-5 with TRBJ1-2, with D unclear. The V and J ends lost 7 bases and 8 bases respectively, with 11 bases between them. The CDR3 totals 11 residues. The V gene's germline CDR1 is MNHEY and CDR2 SVGAGI. The CDR3 protein is CASTDGRGYTF. The CDR3 DNA sequence: TGTGCCAGCACCGATGGGAGAGGCTACACCTTC.

On this clonotype itself: Relative to the germline gene, one junction end is altered; a read error may explain this. The rearrangement joins TRBV6-1 to TRBJ2-7, with a tentative D call TRBD1 (7 bases). CDR3 length: 20 amino acids. Germline V gene lookup returns CDR1 MNHNS and CDR2 SASEGT. The CDR3 DNA reads TGTGTCAGCAGTCTACCGATACAGGGGAGGAAAGGACCTAGGGGCTACGAGCAGTACTTC. Its protein is CVSSLPIQGRKGPRGYEQYF.

This sequence joins TRBV6-5 and TRBJ2-1; 7 bases map to TRBD2. This CDR3 comprises 18 residues. The germline V gene has CDR1 MNHEY and CDR2 SVGAGI. V was clipped by 11 bases and J by 5 bases; unmatched bases: 24. CDR3 sequence (DNA): TGTGCCTGCAATTACCGCCAAGGACTAGGAATGGGGCACAATGAGCAGTTCTTC. Its translation: CACNYRQGLGMGHNEQFF.

This clonotype turned up a few times. The chain employs TRBV4-1 and TRBJ1-2; D gene uncertain. CDR3 length: 16 amino acids. Germline CDR1 is MGHRA and CDR2 is YSYEKL. V was shortened by 0 bases and J by 3 bases, with 14 bases between the two germline ends. CDR3 loop: CASSQDHWVVDYGYTF. The CDR3 nucleotides are TGCGCCAGCAGCCAAGATCATTGGGTCGTAGACTATGGCTACACCTTC.

As regards this clonotype: This may stem from a read error, because a much larger clone lies one nucleotide away. The rearrangement joins TRBV6-5 to TRBJ2-2; D may be TRBD1 (7 bases). Germline V gene sequence: CDR1 MNHEY, CDR2 SVGAGI. The V end lost 10 bases, the J end lost 8 bases, and 17 bases lay between the germline ends. The CDR3 totals 13 residues. The CDR3 is CAITGGGLGELFF. The CDR3 nucleotides read TGTGCCATCACCGGAGGGGGCCTGGGGGAGCTGTTTTTT.

For this clonotype: A much larger clone differs by one base, so this may be a read error. This CDR3 is CHAGDNIF. CDR3 sequence (DNA): TGCCACGCGGGGGATAACATCTTC. The chain combines TRBV6-2 or TRBV6-3 with TRBJ2-1; 7 nucleotides line up with TRBD2. Germline V CDR1 and CDR2: MNHEY, SVGEGT. The CDR3 has 8 residues.

With respect to this clonotype: This may be a read error: a much more frequent sequence differs by one nucleotide. V is TRBV4-2 and J is TRBJ2-7; D ambiguous. This CDR3 is 13 amino acids long. The ends were cut back, 2 bases at V and 6 bases at J, with 11 bases in the middle. Germline V CDR1 and CDR2: LGHNA, YNFKEQ. The CDR3 DNA follows: TGTGCCAGCAGCCAATTCGGCCAATCCGAGCAGTACTTC. Translated, it gives CASSQFGQSEQYF.

The chain links TRBV6-1 to TRBJ2-1; TRBD2 agrees at 10 bases. Germline CDR1 MNHNS, CDR2 SASEGT. The CDR3 loop spans 16 amino acids. Losses at the gene ends were 4 bases for V and 10 bases for J; bases not matched to a gene: 13. CDR3 sequence: CASSVGTSEGGGEQFF. CDR3 bases: TGTGCCAGCAGTGTTGGGACTAGCGAGGGGGGGGGGGAGCAGTTCTTC.

As to this clonotype: A much larger clone lies a single base off, so this may be a read error. This chain joins TRBV5-5 and TRBJ2-1, with D perhaps matching TRBD1 or TRBD2 (5 bases each). V was cut by 4 bases and J by 12 bases, with 17 bases left in between. There are 13 residues in the CDR3. Germline V gives CDR1 SGHKS, CDR2 YYEKEE (reference sequence). The CDR3 region is CASSLEEGYGQFF. The CDR3 bases are TGTGCCAGCAGCCTTGAAGAGGGGTACGGGCAGTTCTTC.

The rearrangement joins TRBV11-1 to TRBJ2-7; the D gene is possibly TRBD1 (5 bases). This CDR3 is 14 amino acids long. Germline CDR1 is SGHAT and CDR2 is FQDESV (reference sequence). V lost 7 bases to trimming and J lost 5 bases, with 18 bases between them. CDR3 loop: CASNFGQGFDEQYF. CDR3 DNA sequence: TGTGCCAGCAACTTTGGGCAGGGCTTCGACGAGCAGTACTTC. Supplemented by reference TRBV11-1 and TRBJ2-7, the full variable domain reads EAEVAQSPRYKITEKSQAVAFWCDPISGHATLYWYRQILGQGPELLVQFQDESVVDDSQLPKDRFSAERLKGVDSTLKIQPAELGDSAMYLCASNFGQGFDEQYFGPGTRLTVT.

For this clonotype: This may be a read error, as it is one base from a much larger clone. As the CDR3 is not closed by the conserved phenylalanine or tryptophan, this likely results from a read error. The genes are TRBV6-1 and TRBJ2-7, with 7 bases lining up with TRBD2. The junction had 9 bases not matched to a gene; V was cut back by 5 bases and J by 2 bases. CDR1 is MNHNS and CDR2 is SASEGT in the germline V gene. The CDR3 extends over 15 amino acids. CDR3 sequence: CASSFSGTAPYEQYY. The CDR3 coding sequence is TGTGCCAGCAGTTTCAGCGGGACTGCCCCCTACGAGCAGTACTAC.

The rearrangement links TRBV28 to TRBJ2-1, with 9 positions matching TRBD2. CDR3 length: 16 residues. The germline gives CDR1 MDHEN, CDR2 SYDVKM. Unmatched junction bases numbered 11, after V lost 6 bases and J lost 5 bases. CDR3 nucleotides: TGTGCCAGCAGCCAAATTCTAGCGGGGAATAACAATGAGCAGTTCTTC. As protein: CASSQILAGNNNEQFF. The complete variable domain, with remaining parts taken from reference TRBV28 and TRBJ2-1, reads DVKVTQSSRYLVKRTGEKVFLECVQDMDHENMFWYRQDPGLGLRLIYFSYDVKMKEKGDIPEGYSVSREKKERFSLILESASTNQTSMYLCASSQILAGNNNEQFFGPGTRLTVL.

Turning to this clonotype: A junction end diverges from the germline sequence, so it may reflect a read error. V is TRBV6-2 or TRBV6-3 and J is TRBJ2-4; D might be TRBD1 or TRBD2, each matching 6 bases. This CDR3 spans 18 amino acids. CDR1 MNHEY and CDR2 SVGEGT come from the germline V gene. In DNA form, the CDR3 reads TGTGCCAGCAGCTCCAGGAGGGGGTTTGGGGTAGCCGAAAACATTCAGTACTTC. This translates into CASSSRRGFGVAENIQYF.

This clonotype appeared many times. The rearrangement links TRBV29-1 to TRBJ2-7; 7 bases map to TRBD2. J lost 0 bases, V lost 4 bases, and 6 bases had no gene match. In germline, CDR1 is SQVTM, CDR2 ANQGSEA. This CDR3 is built from 14 residues. The CDR3 bases are TGCAGCGTTGGGGTTAGCGGGTTCTCCTACGAGCAGTACTTC. Protein sequence: CSVGVSGFSYEQYF.

This clonotype has a single count. One end of the junction is discordant with germline, which a read error may explain. V usage is TRBV12-3 or TRBV12-4 and J usage is TRBJ2-6, with D possibly matching TRBD1 (6 bases). The CDR3 contains 16 residues. CDR3 sequence: CASSPSRGDVANVLAF. The CDR3, as DNA: TGTGCCAGCAGCCCCTCCAGGGGCGATGTGGCCAACGTCCTGGCTTTC.

The chain combines TRBV5-1 with TRBJ2-3, with D possibly being TRBD1 (6 bases). Trimming took 4 bases from V and 0 from J, leaving 12 bases between them. The germline V gene has CDR1 SGHRS and CDR2 YFSETQ. The CDR3 has 15 residues. The CDR3 DNA sequence: TGCGCCAGCAGCGTGGGACAACCTAGCACAGATACGCAGTATTTT. Translated, it gives CASSVGQPSTDTQYF.

This clonotype has more than one count but fewer than ten. A read error may produce the germline difference seen at one junction end. The rearrangement uses TRBV6-5 and TRBJ2-1, with D possibly matching TRBD2 (5 bases). CDR1 and CDR2 (germline): MNHEY, SVGAGI. The CDR3 has 12 amino acids. This chain's CDR3 is CASSYPGLEQLF. In DNA form, the CDR3 reads TGTGCCAGCAGTTACCCAGGACTCGAGCAGCTCTTC.

This clonotype was counted many times. The rearrangement links TRBV6-5 to TRBJ1-1, with 8 bases lining up with TRBD1. Germline-derived CDR1 and CDR2 are MNHEY and SVGAGI. V dropped 5 bases and J dropped 4; count of bases not matched to a gene: 12. CDR3 length equals 16 residues. CDR3 residues: CASSPWAGGGGTEAFF. In DNA, the CDR3 is TGTGCCAGCAGTCCCTGGGCAGGGGGCGGCGGCACTGAAGCTTTCTTT.

This clonotype was observed a single time. At one boundary the junction diverges from the germline segment, which might be a read error. V is TRBV14 and J is TRBJ1-6, with a possible D match to TRBD1 (5 bases). Germline lookup yields CDR1 SGHDN and CDR2 FVKESK. The CDR3 spans 16 residues. CDR3 sequence: CANSLKGQAYNSPLHF. The CDR3 DNA follows: TGCGCCAACAGCCTCAAAGGACAAGCTTATAATTCACCCCTCCACTTT.

For this clonotype: The germline gene is not matched at one end of the junction; a read error may be the cause. This chain uses TRBV7-9 with TRBJ1-1; tentative D call: TRBD1 (6 bases). The CDR3 spans 13 residues. The V gene's germline CDR1 is SEHNR and CDR2 FQNEAQ (reference sequence). CDR3 nucleotides: TGTGTCAGCAGCTTAGGGCAGGGGACTGAAGCTTTCTTT. Encoded protein: CVSSLGQGTEAFF. Drawing the rest from reference TRBV7-9 and TRBJ1-1, the complete variable domain is DTGVSQNPRHKITKRGQNVTFRCDPISEHNRLYWYRQTLGQGPEFLTYFQNEAQLEKSRLLSDRFSAERPKGSFSTLEIQRTEQGDSAMYLCVSSLGQGTEAFFGQGTRLTVV.

The sample holds a few counts of this clonotype. This chain uses TRBV28 with TRBJ1-2; D call uncertain. The CDR3 has 13 amino acids. Trimming removed 5 bases from V and 4 bases from J, with 11 bases in between. Germline loops: CDR1 MDHEN, CDR2 SYDVKM. The CDR3 DNA reads as TGTGCCAGCAGTCAGGACGCCAGCTATGGCTACACCTTC. Translated, it gives CASSQDASYGYTF.